Each of the 21 T cell receptor beta chains below was sequenced from the same sample in a study of blood T cells in healthy people across ages. A second roughly 7 to 11 cycle PCR used barcoded and J-beta primers. TCRdb independently ran MiXCR on the 5' RACE reads; one entry per CDR3 protein. Of around 1,000,000 distinct CDR3 sequences listed, less than 25% were seen once; the top ten hold about 0.8%. These same records also appear under a second study, on T cells of mothers and their children.

The sequenced sample was blood. The source is a girl aged 2-10 years in good health.

This clonotype has just a few counts. The chain couples TRBV29-1 to TRBJ1-2; D may be TRBD1 (5 bases). V lost 8 bases, J lost 4 bases, and 14 bases lay in between. Germline V gene lookup returns CDR1 SQVTM and CDR2 ANQGSEA. This CDR3 has 12 residues. The chain's CDR3 is CSTREKGYGYTF. DNA for the CDR3: TGCAGCACCAGGGAGAAGGGCTATGGCTACACCTTC.

The rearrangement uses TRBV19 and TRBJ2-6, with D perhaps matching TRBD1 (6 bases). There are 15 residues in the CDR3. CDR1 is LNHDA and CDR2 is SQIVND in the germline V gene (reference sequence). The V end was cut by 9 bases, the J end by 4 bases, with 16 bases between. Here the CDR3 DNA reads TGTGCCAGAGAACCAGGGGTCTCAGGGGCCAACGTCCTGACTTTC. As protein: CAREPGVSGANVLTF. Variable domain in full (rest from reference TRBV19 and TRBJ2-6): DGGITQSPKYLFRKEGQNVTLSCEQNLNHDAMYWYRQDPGQGLRLIYYSQIVNDFQKGDIAEGYSVSREKKESFPLTVTSAQKNPTAFYLCAREPGVSGANVLTFGAGSRLTVL.

The chain links TRBV19 to TRBJ2-1; 14 nucleotides align to TRBD2. The CDR3 has 16 amino acids. The V and J ends lost 6 bases and 2 bases, in that order; junction bases with no gene match: 3. Germline V CDR1 and CDR2: LNHDA, SQIVND (reference sequence). The CDR3 region is CASRSGLAGAYNEQFF. As DNA, the CDR3 is TGTGCCAGTAGATCGGGACTAGCGGGAGCCTACAATGAGCAGTTCTTC.

The V gene is TRBV20-1, the J gene TRBJ2-5; TRBD2 aligns across 13 bases. Per the germline V gene, CDR1 is DFQATT and CDR2 is SNEGSKA (reference sequence). This CDR3 has 18 amino acids. J gave up 0 bases and V 6 bases, and 13 bases lay outside the gene matches. CDR3 amino acids: CSATGTYGLAGDQETQYF. The CDR3 nucleotides read TGCAGTGCAACCGGGACTTACGGACTAGCGGGAGACCAAGAGACCCAGTACTTC.

This clonotype was counted only a few times. The chain combines TRBV25-1 with TRBJ2-5; 9 positions match TRBD1. The CDR3 spans 16 residues. Unmatched junction bases numbered 8, after V lost 2 bases and J lost 4 bases. The germline gives CDR1 MGHDK, CDR2 SYGVNS. DNA for the CDR3: TGTGCCAGCAGTGAAAGTGACAGGGGGGTTACAGAGACCCAGTACTTC. It specifies CASSESDRGVTETQYF.

CDR3: CASSLTGRDWTGELFF. CDR3 nucleotide sequence: TGTGCCAGCAGTTTAACCGGGAGGGATTGGACCGGGGAGCTGTTTTTT. The chain employs TRBV28 and TRBJ2-2; 8 bases are shared with TRBD2. Germline V gene sequence: CDR1 MDHEN, CDR2 SYDVKM. This CDR3 region has 16 residues. Germline trimming cut 2 bases from V and 5 bases from J; bases unmatched to any gene: 7.

Here the CDR3 DNA reads TGTGCCAGCAGAGGACTAGCGGGAGGGCCACAGCCGTTCTACGAGCAGTACTTC. Encoded protein: CASRGLAGGPQPFYEQYF. The chain has TRBV3-1 and TRBJ2-7, with 15 bases aligning to TRBD2. Germline CDR1 LGHDT, CDR2 YNNKEL (reference sequence). CDR3 length: 18 residues. The V and J ends lost 6 bases and 3 bases, in that order; junction bases with no gene match: 12.

This rearrangement joins TRBV11-2 to TRBJ1-2; D gene ambiguous. The germline V gene has CDR1 SGHAT and CDR2 FQNNGV. There are 13 residues in the CDR3. Trimming cost V 4 bases and J 4 bases, with 10 bases left between them. The CDR3 here is CASSSARLYGYTF. CDR3 in DNA: TGTGCCAGCAGCTCCGCACGGCTCTATGGCTACACCTTC.

The CDR3 reads CASSLSPGDIYEQYF. CDR3 DNA sequence: TGTGCCAGCAGCTTAAGTCCCGGAGATATCTACGAGCAGTACTTC. This rearrangement joins TRBV7-2 to TRBJ2-7; D unclear. Trimming took off 2 bases at V and 3 bases at J, with 14 bases between the two ends. The CDR3 sequence is 15 residues long. CDR1 is SGHTA, CDR2 FQGNSA, per germline.

This sequence joins TRBV5-6 and TRBJ2-2, with TRBD1 matching 10 bases. Per germline, CDR1 SGHDT and CDR2 YYEEEE. The CDR3 contains 17 residues. The V gene end was trimmed by 4 bases and the J gene end by 3 bases; junction bases not matched to a gene: 9. The CDR3 here is CASSGDRGPMHTGELFF. CDR3 nucleotides: TGTGCCAGCAGCGGGGACAGGGGCCCTATGCACACCGGGGAGCTGTTTTTT.

This clonotype has just a few counts. The V call is TRBV20-1, the J call TRBJ1-2, with no clear D. The CDR3 length is 10 residues. Germline CDR1 is DFQATT and CDR2 is SNEGSKA (reference sequence). Deletions cut 6 bases from V and 4 bases from J, with 6 bases between. CDR3 DNA sequence: TGCAGTGCGGGTACCTATGGCTACACCTTC. Translating it yields CSAGTYGYTF.

The rearrangement uses TRBV9 and TRBJ2-5; TRBD1 or TRBD2 may be the D gene (5 bases each). The last part of the DNA fits TRBJ2-7 better; the J call may be wrong. The CDR3 is 15 amino acids. Germline CDR1 is SGDLS and CDR2 is YYNGEE. The CDR3 bases are TGTGCCAGCAGCGAGGGGACGGACCTCTCCTACGAGCAGTACTTC. Amino acids: CASSEGTDLSYEQYF.

This clonotype was counted between two and nine times. The chain is built from TRBV2 and TRBJ2-1; D is uncertain. The CDR3 extends over 16 amino acids. CDR1 is SNHLY and CDR2 is FYNNEI in the germline V gene. Trimming pared 5 bases from V and 3 bases from J, leaving 17 bases between. CDR3 loop: CASSPADWPLYNEQFF. The DNA for the CDR3 is TGTGCCAGCAGTCCCGCAGACTGGCCCCTCTACAATGAGCAGTTCTTC.

The chain couples TRBV4-1 to TRBJ1-4; no definite D call. CDR1 and CDR2 from the germline V gene are MGHRA and YSYEKL. Trimming shortened V by 0 bases and J by 10 bases, and 15 bases separated the two germline ends. The CDR3 length is 15 residues. CDR3 sequence reads: CASSQDGILSGKLFF. In nucleotides, the CDR3 is TGCGCCAGCAGCCAAGATGGCATTCTTAGCGGAAAACTGTTTTTT.

This rearrangement joins TRBV28 to TRBJ2-1; 7 nucleotides agree with TRBD2. Germline V gives CDR1 MDHEN, CDR2 SYDVKM. This CDR3 contains 15 residues. The trim removed 7 bases at V and 9 bases at J, leaving 15 bases unmatched. As DNA, the CDR3 is TGTGCCAGCACCGACAGCGGGATCCCTAGGGGTGAGCAGTTCTTC. This gives the protein CASTDSGIPRGEQFF.

As to this clonotype: The junction does not match germline at one end; this may be a read error. This chain uses TRBV12-3 or TRBV12-4 with TRBJ1-4; 7 bases are a match to TRBD1. The CDR3 covers 15 residues. CDR3 sequence (DNA): TGTGCCGGCAGACCAACAGGGGCGGTAAATGAAAAACTGTTTTTT. It codes for CAGRPTGAVNEKLFF.

There are a few counts of this clonotype. V is TRBV4-1 and J is TRBJ2-7; 8 bases fit TRBD2. The J segment lost 6 bases and the V segment lost 4 bases, leaving 8 bases of the junction unmatched. Germline V gives CDR1 MGHRA, CDR2 YSYEKL. CDR3 size: 14 residues. The CDR3, as DNA: TGCGCCAGCAGCCCAGAAGCGGGAGCGTCCGAGCAGTACTTC. Translation: CASSPEAGASEQYF.

The chain joins TRBV5-6 to TRBJ2-7; no reliable D call. The CDR3 is 13 amino acids. V was shortened by 4 bases and J by 0 bases, with 8 bases between the two germline ends. The germline CDR1 and CDR2 sequences are SGHDT and YYEEEE. The CDR3 nucleotides read TGTGCCAGCAGCGATCCTTACTCCTACGAGCAGTACTTC. Protein: CASSDPYSYEQYF.

The chain joins TRBV20-1 to TRBJ2-5; weak D call: TRBD2 (5 bases). CDR1 is DFQATT and CDR2 is SNEGSKA in the germline V gene (reference sequence). Between the trimmed V and J ends, which lost 7 bases and 0 bases, there was a span of 18 bases. This CDR3 is built from 15 residues. The CDR3 region is CSGRPDSPYQETQYF. CDR3 nucleotides: TGCAGTGGAAGACCGGACTCCCCGTACCAAGAGACCCAGTACTTC.

The chain uses TRBV5-1 and TRBJ2-7; possibly TRBD1 for D (6 bases). The germline CDR1 and CDR2 sequences are SGHRS and YFSETQ. V was pared by 3 bases and J by 5 bases, with 15 bases between. The CDR3 consists of 14 residues. CDR3 sequence: CASSSIYRVNEQYF. The CDR3 DNA follows: TGCGCCAGCAGCTCCATTTACAGGGTCAACGAGCAGTACTTC.

The chain links TRBV4-1 to TRBJ1-4; no clear D gene. The germline CDR1 and CDR2 sequences are MGHRA and YSYEKL. The CDR3 runs 20 residues. V shed 4 bases and J shed 3 bases, with 27 bases lying between them. CDR3 bases: TGCGCCAGCAGCCGCCTCCCTATCAGCAGAGGCGTGGGGTCTAATGAAAAACTGTTTTTT. Translation: CASSRLPISRGVGSNEKLFF.